The next 23 T cell receptor beta chains were all read from a single sample in a study of response to subunit inactivated influenza vaccine. TCRdb analysed the RT-PCR reads with MiXCR anew, one entry per CDR3 protein. Among about 580,000 distinct CDR3 sequences listed, 13% to 15% were seen once. The specimen was PBMCs from blood, collected approximately 12 days after vaccination. These receptor sequences come from a man in his forties or fifties who received an inactivated influenza vaccine.

This clonotype was detected a few times. J is TRBJ1-1 and V is TRBV5-1; no firm D call. CDR3 length: 14 amino acids. Trimming stripped 0 bases from V and 7 bases from J, with 13 bases between. Germline V gives CDR1 SGHRS, CDR2 YFSETQ. The CDR3 sequence is CASSLAAQSGEAFF. The DNA of the CDR3 is TGCGCCAGCAGCTTGGCCGCACAGTCTGGTGAAGCTTTCTTT.

As to this clonotype: This may stem from a read error, because a much larger clone lies one nucleotide away. CDR3 coding DNA: TGTGCCAGCAGCGACGGGGGTTATGGCTACACCTTC. Its translation is CASSDGGYGYTF. The chain is built from TRBV5-6 and TRBJ1-2, with a possible D match to TRBD1 (5 bases). In germline, CDR1 is SGHDT, CDR2 YYEEEE. The CDR3 has 12 amino acids. Trimming shortened V by 4 bases and J by 5 bases, and 9 bases separated the two germline ends.

The J gene is TRBJ2-3, the V gene TRBV12-3 or TRBV12-4, with D maybe TRBD2 (5 bases). Trimming removed 6 bases at V and 2 bases at J, with 15 bases between. The CDR3 contains 15 residues. CDR3 region: CASSPPAGNTDTQYF. CDR3 nucleotides: TGTGCCAGCAGCCCGCCCGCCGGGAACACAGATACGCAGTATTTT.

The gene calls are TRBV2 and TRBJ1-1; D is possibly TRBD1 (5 bases). CDR1 and CDR2 (germline): SNHLY, FYNNEI. This CDR3 has 14 amino acids. V was cut by 8 bases and J by 5 bases, with 18 bases left in between. The CDR3 region has the DNA TGTGCCAGCGGAGTGGGGGAGGTGGGAACTGAAGCTTTCTTT. It translates to CASGVGEVGTEAFF.

This clonotype was counted a few times. This chain links TRBV9 with TRBJ2-1; 8 positions match TRBD2. This CDR3 region has 15 residues. V lost 0 bases and J lost 4; bases outside the gene matches: 3. CDR1 and CDR2 from the germline V gene are SGDLS and YYNGEE. The CDR3: CASSVVTSDYNEQFF. The CDR3 DNA reads as TGTGCCAGCAGCGTAGTGACTAGCGATTACAATGAGCAGTTCTTC.

This chain links TRBV7-8 with TRBJ1-2; no reliable D call. CDR3 length equals 14 residues. With 5 bases removed from V and 3 bases from J, the gap between germline ends came to 13 bases. Per germline, CDR1 SGHVS and CDR2 FQNEAQ. DNA of the CDR3: TGTGCCAGCAGCAAAGACGGCACGGACTATGGCTACACCTTC. This gives the protein CASSKDGTDYGYTF.

In this sample, this clonotype turned up a few times. The CDR3 region is CASIPFEGNANTGELFF. CDR3 in DNA: TGTGCCAGCATTCCATTTGAGGGAAACGCGAACACCGGGGAGCTGTTTTTT. The chain links TRBV21-1 to TRBJ2-2; TRBD2 is the table's D call, not checked against the DNA. TRBV21-1 is shown as a pseudogene. There are 17 residues in the CDR3.

This clonotype was seen only a few times. The genes are TRBV5-4 and TRBJ2-3; 11 nucleotides align to TRBD2. V lost 4 bases, J lost 2 bases, and 6 bases stayed unmatched. CDR1 is SGHNT, CDR2 YYREEE, per germline (reference sequence). The CDR3 runs to 16 residues. The CDR3 here is CASSARLAGNTDTQYF. The CDR3, as DNA: TGTGCCAGCAGCGCGAGACTAGCGGGGAACACAGATACGCAGTATTTT.

This clonotype was counted many times. The genes are TRBV7-2 and TRBJ2-3; the D gene could be TRBD1 or TRBD2 (5 bases each). CDR3 size: 13 residues. Trimming removed 3 bases at V and 5 bases at J, with 9 bases between. The germline gives CDR1 SGHTA, CDR2 FQGNSA. DNA of the CDR3: TGTGCCAGCAGCTTGGGGGTAGGAGATACGCAGTATTTT. Translation gives CASSLGVGDTQYF. The full variable domain, rest sourced from reference TRBV7-2 and TRBJ2-3, is GAGVSQSPSNKVTEKGKDVELRCDPISGHTALYWYRQSLGQGLEFLIYFQGNSAPDKSGLPSDRFSAERTGGSVSTLTIQRTQQEDSAVYLCASSLGVGDTQYFGPGTRLTVL.

This clonotype appeared many times. The V call is TRBV12-3 or TRBV12-4, the J call TRBJ1-5; a weak D match, TRBD1 (6 bases). The length of the CDR3 is 13 residues. The V and J ends lost 5 bases and 6 bases respectively, with 11 bases between them. The CDR3 nucleotides read TGTGCCAGCAGTAACAGGGTTACTCAGCCCCAGCATTTT. Amino acid sequence: CASSNRVTQPQHF.

This clonotype was detected many times. J is TRBJ2-2 and V is TRBV10-3, with 8 bases fitting TRBD2. J lost 7 bases, V lost 3 bases, and 7 bases had no gene match. CDR1 and CDR2 (germline): ENHRY, SYGVKD. The length of the CDR3 is 15 residues. In DNA, the CDR3 is TGTGCCATCAGTGACAAGCGGGGGTTCATCGGGGAGCTGTTTTTT. Translation gives CAISDKRGFIGELFF.

The chain couples TRBV6-5 to TRBJ1-5; D unclear. Trimming left V 0 bases short and J 3 bases short, with 9 bases between. Germline V gene sequence: CDR1 MNHEY, CDR2 SVGAGI. The CDR3 totals 15 residues. The CDR3 region has the DNA TGTGCCAGCAGTTACTCGTATAGACCCAATCAGCCCCAGCATTTT. It translates to CASSYSYRPNQPQHF.

This chain uses TRBV12-3 or TRBV12-4 with TRBJ2-3; D perhaps matches TRBD1 (6 bases). The CDR3 covers 17 residues. V was cut by 2 bases and J by 1 base, with 16 bases left in between. The CDR3 nucleotides are TGTGCCAGCAGTTTATTCAGCGCGACAGGACGCACAGATACGCAGTATTTT. As protein: CASSLFSATGRTDTQYF.

This clonotype was recorded at least ten times. In DNA, the CDR3 is TGCAGTGCTAGAGATCCAGGCTACGAGCAGTACTTC. The encoded protein is CSARDPGYEQYF. V gene TRBV20-1 combines with J gene TRBJ2-7; no definite D call. The CDR3 is made up of 12 amino acids. Trimming removed 0 bases at V and 3 bases at J, with 6 bases between. Germline V gene sequence: CDR1 DFQATT, CDR2 SNEGSKA (reference sequence).

The rearrangement joins TRBV20-1 to TRBJ1-5, with D hard to call. The CDR3 extends over 13 amino acids. The V gene's germline CDR1 is DFQATT and CDR2 SNEGSKA (reference sequence). The ends were cut back, 0 bases at V and 7 bases at J, with 10 bases in the middle. The CDR3 reads CSARDTLSQPQHF. The CDR3 DNA sequence: TGCAGTGCTAGAGACACCTTGTCGCAGCCCCAGCATTTT.

V and J are TRBV12-3 or TRBV12-4 and TRBJ2-3, with TRBD2 identical over 7 bases. The CDR3 covers 16 residues. Trimming took 2 bases from V and 3 from J; bases not matched to a gene: 8. This CDR3 reads CASSLRAGRGTDTQYF. The CDR3 DNA follows: TGTGCCAGCAGTTTACGAGCAGGGAGGGGTACAGATACGCAGTATTTT.

The genes are TRBV29-1 and TRBJ2-6, with TRBD2 matching over 8 bases. Germline CDR1 reads SQVTM; CDR2 reads ANQGSEA. This CDR3 contains 16 residues. The CDR3 here is CSVTGTRGTGANVLTF. In DNA form, the CDR3 reads TGCAGTGTAACCGGGACTAGAGGCACTGGGGCCAACGTCCTGACTTTC.

Points on this clonotype: One junction end does not reproduce the germline sequence, and a read error may be involved. The chain links TRBV20-1 to TRBJ1-4; no clear D gene. The CDR3 has 11 amino acids. Germline assignment: CDR1 DFQATT and CDR2 SNEGSKA (reference sequence). CDR3 nucleotide sequence: TGCAGTGCTAGGACTAATGAAAAACTGTGTTTT. Translating gives CSARTNEKLCF.

The CDR3 loop is CATSRGKYNEQFF. As DNA, the CDR3 is TGTGCCACCAGCAGAGGAAAGTACAATGAGCAGTTCTTC. The genes are TRBV15 and TRBJ2-1, with D unclear. CDR3 length: 13 residues. The ends were cut back, 1 base at V and 4 bases at J, with 5 bases in the middle. Germline V gives CDR1 LNHNV, CDR2 YYDKDF (reference sequence).

V is TRBV5-1 and J is TRBJ2-7; TRBD1 aligns across 10 bases. The CDR3 is 14 amino acids. Germline values: CDR1 SGHRS, CDR2 YFSETQ. Trimming cost V 2 bases and J 5 bases; bases outside gene matches: 4. CDR3 DNA sequence: TGCGCCAGCAGCTTCACCGGGACAGGGGACGAGCAGTACTTC. Protein: CASSFTGTGDEQYF. Using reference TRBV5-1 and TRBJ2-7 for the parts outside the CDR3, the full variable domain is KAGVTQTPRYLIKTRGQQVTLSCSPISGHRSVSWYQQTPGQGLQFLFEYFSETQRNKGNFPGRFSGRQFSNSRSEMNVSTLELGDSALYLCASSFTGTGDEQYFGPGTRLTVT.

The table lists this clonotype with a few counts. This chain uses TRBV20-1 with TRBJ2-5, with D perhaps assigned TRBD1 or TRBD2 (6 bases each). In germline, CDR1 is DFQATT, CDR2 SNEGSKA (reference sequence). Trimming removed 5 bases at V and 4 bases at J, with 17 bases between. The CDR3 is 14 residues long. This CDR3 reads CSAWGARGGETQYF. For the CDR3, the DNA is TGCAGTGCTTGGGGGGCCCGAGGGGGAGAGACCCAGTACTTC.

This clonotype was found a few times. The chain carries TRBV12-3 or TRBV12-4 and TRBJ2-3, with 9 bases matching TRBD2. The V segment lost 5 bases and the J segment 4 bases; nucleotides outside the gene matches: 7. This CDR3 spans 15 amino acids. CDR3 DNA: TGTGCCAGCAGTGTTGCGGGAGGGCAGGCAGATACGCAGTATTTT. Translation: CASSVAGGQADTQYF.

There are a few counts of this clonotype. V gene TRBV7-9 combines with J gene TRBJ2-7; a weak D match, TRBD1 (6 bases). Trimming took 5 bases from V and 0 from J, leaving 20 bases between them. Germline CDR1 and CDR2: SEHNR and FQNEAQ (reference sequence). CDR3 length equals 17 residues. This chain's CDR3 is CASSPGLGQGSSYEQYF. CDR3 sequence (DNA): TGTGCCAGCAGCCCAGGGTTGGGACAAGGGAGCTCCTACGAGCAGTACTTC.